This TCR beta chain was observed in a study of OX40 agonist ivuxolimab in advanced cancers. Libraries were prepared by immunoSEQ multiplex PCR; TCRdb keeps only in-frame clonotypes and omits some of them. The sample gives 80,000 to 100,000 clones, about 90% of which show up once; around 1.5% is in the top ten. The CDR3 runs 14 residues. The germline V gene encodes CDR1 SGHTA and CDR2 FQGNSA. Unmatched junction bases numbered 5, after V lost 5 bases and J lost 4 bases. The rearrangement links TRBV7-2 to TRBJ1-1; 9 nucleotides match TRBD1. The sequencing here drew on CD4+ or CD8+ T cells sorted from blood, taken in a trial of the OX40 agonist ivuxolimab. The origin of this receptor is an adult with an advanced solid tumor such as melanoma, head and neck, liver or kidney cancer. As DNA, the CDR3 is TGTGCCAGCAGCCCTTCGGACAGGGGCACTGAAGCTTTCTTT. Translated, it gives CASSPSDRGTEAFF.